This TCR beta chain derives from a study of OX40 agonist ivuxolimab in advanced cancers. Study information: Prior checkpoint blockade (anti-PD-1, anti-PD-L1 or anti-CTLA-4) was permitted; approximately 44% had it.

Germline CDR1 MNHEY, CDR2 SMNVEV (reference sequence). The CDR3 loop spans 16 amino acids. Trimming at V came to 2 bases and at J to 5 bases, leaving 11 bases not matched to a gene. Here immunoSEQ multiplex PCR was the method, and the copy in TCRdb shows in-frame clones only, minus some. The sample lists approximately 71,000 clones; 90% to 95% were seen once. Of note for this clone: Its antigen is unidentified.

Study conclusions and caveats: CD4+ and CD8+ blood T cells expanded clonally by week 6 at 0.1 to 3.0 mg/kg. Not determined was the antigen specificity of the expanded peripheral T cells. Mean expanded clone counts were higher in CD8+ than CD4+ T cells.

This specimen was CD4+ or CD8+ T cells sorted from blood, taken in a trial of the OX40 agonist ivuxolimab. The clonotype comes from an adult with an advanced solid tumor such as melanoma, head and neck, liver or kidney cancer. This chain links TRBV27 with TRBJ1-2, with TRBD1 matching over 7 bases. In DNA, the CDR3 is TGTGCCAGCAGTTTAGAGGTGGCAGGGGGATGGTATGGCTACACCTTC. Protein: CASSLEVAGGWYGYTF.